This T cell receptor (beta chain) was documented in a study of T cells after yellow fever vaccination. Study in general: Low-cell-number fractions underwent preparation using SMART-Seq v4 Ultra Low Input. Notes on the study in general: The secondary response peaked faster, at day 5 versus 15, but was weaker. Relatively few clonotypes were ones that appeared in both CD4 and CD8 compartments.

UMIs were added to TCR cDNA along with a universal primer site when it was made by 5'RACE template switching. TCRdb re-analysed the 5' RACE reads in MiXCR, keeping a single row per CDR3 protein. The sample consists of 300,000 to 350,000 distinct CDR3 sequences, roughly 8.4% of them appearing once. Trimming removed 4 bases at V and 7 bases at J, with 17 bases between. Germline CDR1 and CDR2: DFQATT and SNEGSKA (reference sequence). The CDR3 is 13 amino acids. This clonotype has only a few counts. Its antigen is not identified. The V gene is TRBV20-1, the J gene TRBJ2-7, with D tentatively TRBD1 or TRBD2 (6 bases each). The source is a man between 18 and 35 years old who received the YFV17D yellow fever vaccine. The source was PBMCs, collected around 45 days after the first yellow fever vaccination. The CDR3 region has the DNA TGCAGTGCTACAGGGGACTTGTCTGGGGAGCAGTACGTC. Protein: CSATGDLSGEQYV.